This T cell receptor beta chain is drawn from a study of glioma-infiltrating T cells. Between the trimmed V and J ends, which lost 1 base and 4 bases, there was a span of 20 bases. CDR1 DFQATT and CDR2 SNEGSKA come from the germline V gene (reference sequence). The CDR3 contains 17 residues. Amplification of TCR alpha and beta CDR3 regions from RNA used iRepertoire nested multiplex PCR. TCRdb passed the multiplex PCR reads through MiXCR, listing each CDR3 protein once. The sample holds around 350,000 distinct CDR3 sequences, 35% to 45% seen once. The sequenced sample consisted of glioma tissue, nonneoplastic brain tissue, or PBMCs (not recorded which). The chain carries TRBV20-1 and TRBJ1-5; TRBD1 is a possible D gene (5 bases). This TCR came from a human donor with low-grade glioma or glioblastoma, undergoing nonglioma brain surgery, or in good health (not recorded which). The CDR3 sequence: CSARGVLEGRGNQPQHF. The CDR3 DNA reads TGCAGTGCTAGAGGGGTCCTGGAAGGGAGGGGTAATCAGCCCCAGCATTTT.